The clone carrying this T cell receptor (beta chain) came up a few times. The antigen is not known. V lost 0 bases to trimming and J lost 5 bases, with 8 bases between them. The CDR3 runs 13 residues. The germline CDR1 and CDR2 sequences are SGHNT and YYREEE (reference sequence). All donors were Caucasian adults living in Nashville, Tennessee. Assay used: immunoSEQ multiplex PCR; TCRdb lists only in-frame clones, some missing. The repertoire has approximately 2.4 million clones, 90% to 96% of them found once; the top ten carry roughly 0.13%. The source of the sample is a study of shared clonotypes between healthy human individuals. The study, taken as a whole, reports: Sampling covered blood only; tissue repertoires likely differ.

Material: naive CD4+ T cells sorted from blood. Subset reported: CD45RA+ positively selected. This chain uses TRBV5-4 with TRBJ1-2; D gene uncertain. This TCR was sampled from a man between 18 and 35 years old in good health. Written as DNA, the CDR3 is TGTGCCAGCAGCTTGGACCCGGTTTATGGCTACACCTTC. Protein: CASSLDPVYGYTF.